This TCR beta chain comes out of a study of shared clonotypes between healthy human individuals. Study outcomes and limitations: For naive CD4 cells, around 5% of clonotypes were shared across a handful of donors. Among donors, clonotype sharing was expected to be affected by sequencing depth.

In regard to this clone: Its antigen is currently unknown.

Libraries were prepared by immunoSEQ multiplex PCR; TCRdb keeps only in-frame clonotypes and omits some of them. This sample yields roughly 2,300,000 clones, of which roughly 90% are seen a single time; around 0.4% belongs to the top ten. The ends lost 5 bases at V and 0 bases at J; junction bases unmatched: 11. This CDR3 has 18 amino acids. The sample was naive CD4+ T cells from PBMCs. The subset was: CD45RA+ positively selected. This chain connects TRBV5-3 to TRBJ2-6, with TRBD1 matching over 7 bases. TRBV5-3 is an ORF for which the function is uncertain. This sequence was found in a man younger than 35 in good health. Some clones in this sample may be carry-over from other donors' samples. The CDR3: CARRCGTEFRSGANVLTF. CDR3 bases: TGTGCCAGAAGGTGTGGGACAGAGTTCCGCTCTGGGGCCAACGTCCTGACTTTC.